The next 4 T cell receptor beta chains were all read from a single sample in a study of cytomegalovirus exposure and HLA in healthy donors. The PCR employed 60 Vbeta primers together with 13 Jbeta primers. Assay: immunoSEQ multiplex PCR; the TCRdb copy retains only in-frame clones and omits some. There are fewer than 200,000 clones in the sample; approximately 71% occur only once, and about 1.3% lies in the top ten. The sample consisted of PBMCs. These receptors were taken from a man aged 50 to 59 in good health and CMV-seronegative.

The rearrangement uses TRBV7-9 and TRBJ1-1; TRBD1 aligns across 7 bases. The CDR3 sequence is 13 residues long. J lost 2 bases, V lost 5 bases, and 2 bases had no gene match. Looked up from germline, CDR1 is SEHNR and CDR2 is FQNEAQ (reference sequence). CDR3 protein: CASSNRGNTEAFF. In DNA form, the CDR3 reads TGTGCCAGCAGCAACAGGGGTAACACTGAAGCTTTCTTT.

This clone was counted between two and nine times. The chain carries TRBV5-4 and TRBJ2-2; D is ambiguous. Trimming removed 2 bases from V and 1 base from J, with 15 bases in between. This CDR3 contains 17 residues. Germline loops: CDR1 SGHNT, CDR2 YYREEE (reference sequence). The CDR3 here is CASSFGAARKNTGELFF. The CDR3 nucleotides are TGTGCCAGCAGCTTTGGAGCAGCGAGAAAGAACACCGGGGAGCTGTTTTTT.

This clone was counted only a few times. The CDR3: CASSVEGGMVNGNEQFF. As DNA, the CDR3 is TGTGCCAGCAGCGTAGAAGGGGGCATGGTTAATGGCAATGAGCAGTTCTTC. The gene calls are TRBV9 and TRBJ2-1; 7 bases line up with TRBD1. Per germline, CDR1 SGDLS and CDR2 YYNGEE. There are 17 residues in the CDR3. Trimming at V came to 0 bases and at J to 6 bases, leaving 12 bases not matched to a gene.

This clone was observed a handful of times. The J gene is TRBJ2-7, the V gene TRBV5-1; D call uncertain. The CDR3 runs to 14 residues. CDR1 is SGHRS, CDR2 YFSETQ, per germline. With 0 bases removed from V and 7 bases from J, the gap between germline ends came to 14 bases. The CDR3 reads CASSLGSALGEQYF. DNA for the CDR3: TGCGCCAGCAGCTTGGGCAGCGCCCTCGGGGAGCAGTACTTC.